These 10 T cell receptor beta chains were sequenced from one sample in a study of cytomegalovirus exposure and HLA in healthy donors. PCR was performed using 60 Vbeta and 13 Jbeta primers. Sequencing was performed with immunoSEQ multiplex PCR; in TCRdb, only in-frame clones are kept and a portion is missing. The sample holds 200,000 to 300,000 clones, about 81% seen once. The sequenced material came from PBMCs. These receptor sequences come from a woman in her 40s in good health and CMV-seropositive.

The rearrangement links TRBV7-2 to TRBJ1-3, with unresolved D. CDR1 is SGHTA, CDR2 FQGNSA, per germline. The CDR3 is 16 residues long. V dropped 4 bases and J dropped 2 bases, with 15 bases sitting between them. The CDR3 sequence: CASSYGKRNPGNTIYF. The DNA for the CDR3 is TGTGCCAGCAGCTACGGGAAACGGAATCCTGGAAACACCATATATTTT.

This sequence joins TRBV18 and TRBJ1-3; the D is unclear. Germline V CDR1 and CDR2: KGHSH, LQKENI. Trimming removed 2 bases from V and 0 bases from J, with 8 bases in between. The CDR3 loop spans 15 amino acids. CDR3 in amino acids: CASSPGHYSGNTIYF. The CDR3 DNA reads TGTGCCAGCTCACCAGGGCATTACTCTGGAAACACCATATATTTT.

This clone showed up just once. The chain employs TRBV11-3 and TRBJ2-2; 7 bases map to TRBD1. Germline assignment: CDR1 SGHNT and CDR2 YENEEA. V was pared by 2 bases and J by 3 bases, with 6 bases of the junction left unmatched. This CDR3 has 16 amino acids. The CDR3 region is CASSLQTTGHTGELFF. The CDR3, as DNA: TGTGCCAGCAGCTTACAGACGACAGGGCACACCGGGGAGCTGTTTTTT.

This chain connects TRBV6-4 to TRBJ2-3, with a weak D call TRBD1 (6 bases). Trimming took off 5 bases at V and 6 bases at J, with 12 bases between the two ends. The CDR3 loop spans 13 amino acids. From germline, CDR1 is MRHNA and CDR2 SNTAGT. CDR3 amino acids: CASSPTGMDTQYF. The CDR3 DNA reads as TGTGCCAGCAGTCCAACAGGGATGGATACGCAGTATTTT.

J is TRBJ1-6 and V is TRBV6-4; TRBD1 is a possible D gene (6 bases). The length of the CDR3 is 14 residues. Trimming pared 3 bases from V and 7 bases from J, leaving 10 bases between. Germline CDR1 reads MRHNA; CDR2 reads SNTAGT. The CDR3 spells CASSEWTANSPLHF. Written as DNA, the CDR3 is TGTGCCAGCAGTGAATGGACAGCAAATTCACCCCTCCACTTT.

The CDR3 DNA sequence: TGTGCCAGCAGCCTACCCGGGATATCTAATGAAAAACTGTTTTTT. It is translated as CASSLPGISNEKLFF. This chain connects TRBV11-2 to TRBJ1-4; no clear D. Deletions cut 5 bases from V and 3 bases from J, with 13 bases between. Germline CDR1 SGHAT, CDR2 FQNNGV. CDR3 size: 15 residues. Full variable domain (rest looked up from reference TRBV11-2 and TRBJ1-4): EAGVAQSPRYKIIEKRQSVAFWCNPISGHATLYWYQQILGQGPKLLIQFQNNGVVDDSQLPKDRFSAERLKGVDSTLKIQPAKLEDSAVYLCASSLPGISNEKLFFGSGTQLSVL.

The chain has TRBV6-1 and TRBJ2-2, with 9 bases aligning to TRBD1. The junction had 1 base not matched to a gene; V was cut back by 2 bases and J by 0 bases. The V gene's germline CDR1 is MNHNS and CDR2 SASEGT. There are 16 residues in the CDR3. The CDR3 loop is CASSERQGANTGELFF. CDR3 nucleotide sequence: TGTGCCAGCAGTGAAAGACAGGGGGCGAACACCGGGGAGCTGTTTTTT.

This clone was picked up one time. The V gene is TRBV30, the J gene TRBJ1-2; unclear D gene. Germline V gives CDR1 GTSNPN, CDR2 SVGIG (reference sequence). This CDR3 is built from 11 residues. Between the trimmed V and J ends, which lost 1 base and 8 bases, there was a span of 8 bases. Written as DNA, the CDR3 is TGTGCCTGGAGTGGCGGGGTAGGCTACACCTTC. As protein: CAWSGGVGYTF. The full variable domain, its missing parts supplied by reference TRBV30 and TRBJ1-2, is SQTIHQWPATLVQPVGSPLSLECTVEGTSNPNLYWYRQAAGRGLQLLFYSVGIGQISSEVPQNLSASRPQDRQFILSSKKLLLSDSGFYLCAWSGGVGYTFGSGTRLTVV.

This clone is a singleton in its sample. The genes are TRBV19 and TRBJ2-4; 11 bases are a match to TRBD2. From germline, CDR1 is LNHDA and CDR2 SQIVND (reference sequence). V was clipped by 7 bases and J by 0 bases; unmatched bases: 14. This CDR3 region has 19 residues. CDR3 coding DNA: TGTGCCAGTATGGATTTAGGACTAGCGGGTGCTACAGCCAAAAACATTCAGTACTTC. It yields the protein CASMDLGLAGATAKNIQYF.

This chain uses TRBV30 with TRBJ2-2; 8 bases are a match to TRBD1. The germline CDR1 and CDR2 sequences are GTSNPN and SVGIG (reference sequence). The J segment lost 3 bases and the V segment lost 2 bases, leaving 2 bases of the junction unmatched. The CDR3 covers 14 residues. The CDR3 DNA sequence: TGTGCCTGGAGTTTGGACAGGGACACCGGGGAGCTGTTTTTT. Encoded protein: CAWSLDRDTGELFF.